This TCR beta chain stems from a study of blood T cell repertoires in COVID-19. In germline, CDR1 is MGHRA, CDR2 YSYEKL. Losses at the gene ends were 2 bases for V and 7 bases for J; bases not matched to a gene: 7. The CDR3 has 14 residues. Sequencing used immunoSEQ multiplex PCR; TCRdb keeps in-frame clones, though not all of them. The sample includes almost 200,000 clones, around 89% seen only once; the top ten take roughly 8.4%. This receptor was taken from a woman between 18 and 30 years old who had recovered from COVID-19. Sequencing was carried out using PBMCs or T cells enriched from blood (not recorded which). The rearrangement joins TRBV4-1 to TRBJ1-2; 7 bases fit TRBD1. CDR3 loop: CASSQTGTVLGYTF. CDR3 coding DNA: TGCGCCAGCAGCCAAACCGGGACAGTCCTTGGCTACACCTTC.